This T cell receptor beta chain came from a study of shared clonotypes between healthy human individuals. CD45RO-negative, CCR7-positively selected cells formed the naive CD8 fraction, excluding terminally differentiated effector memory CD45RA+ cells. Of note for this clone: Additional DNA sequences in this sample encode the identical CDR3.

The repertoire was sequenced with immunoSEQ multiplex PCR; TCRdb's copy has only in-frame clones and lacks some. The profile shows some 2.1 million clones, about 95% of them singletons. V was clipped by 3 bases and J by 2 bases, with 8 bases between them. The germline gives CDR1 MNHEY, CDR2 SMNVEV (reference sequence). The CDR3 has 13 amino acids. The origin of this receptor is a young man in good health. The chain joins TRBV27 to TRBJ2-7; a possible D gene is TRBD1 (6 bases). The sequenced sample consisted of naive CD8+ T cells sorted from blood. The CDR3 bases are TGTGCCAGCAGTTTCAGGGGACCCTACGAGCAGTACTTC. Its protein is CASSFRGPYEQYF.